Below are 8 T cell receptor beta chains sequenced from a single sample in a study of shared clonotypes between healthy human individuals. The table came from immunoSEQ multiplex PCR; TCRdb's copy has only in-frame clones and leaves some out. There are 2 million to 2.5 million clones in the sample; approximately 93% occur only once, and 0.39% lies in the top ten. Material: naive CD4+ T cells from PBMCs. The subset denotes: CD45RA+ positively selected. The receptors stem from a man aged 18 to 30 in good health. Some clones in this sample may be carry-over from other donors' samples.

The gene calls are TRBV28 and TRBJ1-2, with a tentative D call TRBD1 (6 bases). Trimming took off 5 bases at V and 5 bases at J, with 18 bases between the two ends. This CDR3 has 15 residues. Per the germline V gene, CDR1 is MDHEN and CDR2 is SYDVKM. CDR3: CASSPPGVFVYGYTF. The CDR3 DNA follows: TGTGCCAGCAGTCCCCCAGGGGTGTTTGTTTATGGCTACACCTTC.

This chain connects TRBV29-1 to TRBJ2-5; D ambiguous. Germline-derived CDR1 and CDR2 are SQVTM and ANQGSEA. The CDR3 runs to 12 residues. Trimming shortened V by 4 bases and J by 0 bases, and 6 bases separated the two germline ends. Here the CDR3 reads CSVAFYQETQYF. CDR3 DNA sequence: TGCAGCGTTGCTTTTTACCAAGAGACCCAGTACTTC.

This clone was seen only once. The V call is TRBV11-2, the J call TRBJ1-4; no firm D call. Trimming left V 8 bases short and J 7 bases short, with 14 bases between. Germline lookup yields CDR1 SGHAT and CDR2 FQNNGV. The CDR3 runs 13 residues. The CDR3 DNA reads as TGTGCCAGCGCTTCGGGTAGAGGTGAAAAACTGTTTTTT. It yields the protein CASASGRGEKLFF.

The V gene is TRBV6-6, the J gene TRBJ2-4; no firm D call. Germline V gives CDR1 MNHNY, CDR2 SVGAGI (reference sequence). Deletions cut 6 bases from V and 7 bases from J, with 7 bases between. This CDR3 spans 11 amino acids. CDR3 amino acids: CASSGGNIQYF. CDR3 DNA: TGTGCCAGCAGCGGTGGGAACATTCAGTACTTC.

V and J are TRBV5-4 and TRBJ2-5, with no clear D. The CDR3 is made up of 17 amino acids. Trimming took 3 bases from V and 1 from J, leaving 19 bases between them. Germline-derived CDR1 and CDR2 are SGHNT and YYREEE (reference sequence). The CDR3 nucleotides are TGTGCCAGCAGCTCGAAGACCGGCACAGAATTCCAAGAGACCCAGTACTTC. It is translated as CASSSKTGTEFQETQYF.

This rearrangement joins TRBV7-9 to TRBJ1-4, with a possible D match to TRBD1 (6 bases). V gave up 5 bases and J gave up 6 bases, with 13 bases separating them. Germline V gene sequence: CDR1 SEHNR, CDR2 FQNEAQ (reference sequence). The CDR3 runs to 14 residues. The CDR3 sequence is CASSLTGTYEKLFF. The CDR3 region has the DNA TGTGCCAGCAGCCTAACTGGGACATATGAAAAACTGTTTTTT.

The chain carries TRBV28 and TRBJ1-1; D may be TRBD1 (5 bases). V was shortened by 5 bases and J by 2 bases, with 15 bases between the two germline ends. CDR1 is MDHEN and CDR2 is SYDVKM in the germline V gene. The CDR3 loop spans 15 amino acids. For the CDR3, the DNA is TGTGCCAGCAGTACCCCGGGGGTAGGAAACACTGAAGCTTTCTTT. This gives the protein CASSTPGVGNTEAFF.

The chain is built from TRBV5-1 and TRBJ2-7; a weak D match, TRBD1 (6 bases). CDR3 length equals 17 residues. Germline values: CDR1 SGHRS, CDR2 YFSETQ. V shed 4 bases and J shed 5 bases, with 25 bases lying between them. This chain's CDR3 is CASSLRGTPERSNEQYF. The CDR3 DNA is TGCGCCAGCAGCCTGAGGGGGACACCAGAACGGTCTAACGAGCAGTACTTC.